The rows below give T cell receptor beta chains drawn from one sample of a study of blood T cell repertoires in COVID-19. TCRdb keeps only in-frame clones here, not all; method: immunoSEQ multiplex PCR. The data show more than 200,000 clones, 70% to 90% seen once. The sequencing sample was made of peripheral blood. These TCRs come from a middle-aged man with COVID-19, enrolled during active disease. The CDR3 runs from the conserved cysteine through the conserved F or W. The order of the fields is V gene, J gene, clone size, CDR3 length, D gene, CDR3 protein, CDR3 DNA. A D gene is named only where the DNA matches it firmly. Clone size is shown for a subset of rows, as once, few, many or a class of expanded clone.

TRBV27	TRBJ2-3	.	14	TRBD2	CASSSGLVPDTQYF	TGTGCCAGCAGTTCGGGACTAGTCCCCGATACGCAGTATTTT
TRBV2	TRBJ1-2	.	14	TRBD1	CASRGQLINYGYTF	TGTGCCAGCAGGGGACAGCTCATTAACTATGGCTACACCTTC
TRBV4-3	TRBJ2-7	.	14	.	CASSQVTGFGEQYF	TGCGCCAGCAGCCAAGTCACCGGGTTCGGCGAGCAGTACTTC
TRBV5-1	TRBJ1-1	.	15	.	CASSLQGRIRTEAFF	TGCGCCAGCAGCTTGCAGGGAAGAATCAGGACTGAAGCTTTCTTT
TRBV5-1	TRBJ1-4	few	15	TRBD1	CASSGGTGPNEKLFF	TGCGCCAGCAGCGGGGGGACAGGACCTAATGAAAAACTGTTTTTT
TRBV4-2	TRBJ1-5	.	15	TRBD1	CASSQVQGAGQPQHF	TGTGCCAGCAGCCAAGTACAGGGGGCTGGTCAGCCCCAGCATTTT
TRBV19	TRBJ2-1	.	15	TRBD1	CASRPGTGTYNEQFF	TGTGCCAGTAGACCCGGGACAGGAACCTACAATGAGCAGTTCTTC
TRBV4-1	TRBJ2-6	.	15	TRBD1	CASRDRGDGANVLTF	TGCGCCTCCCGGGACAGGGGCGATGGGGCCAACGTCCTGACTTTC
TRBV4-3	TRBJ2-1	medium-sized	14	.	CASSQSKSNHEQFF	TGCGCCAGCAGCCAAAGTAAGAGTAACCATGAGCAGTTCTTC
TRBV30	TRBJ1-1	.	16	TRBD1	CAWSGRQGAMNTEAFF	TGTGCCTGGAGTGGTCGACAGGGGGCCATGAACACTGAAGCTTTCTTT
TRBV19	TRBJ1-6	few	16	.	CASSIDPRQWDSPLHF	TGTGCCAGTAGTATAGATCCTCGACAGTGGGATTCACCCCTCCACTTT
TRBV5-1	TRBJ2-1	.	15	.	CASSQIRSSYNEQFF	TGCGCCAGCAGCCAGATTAGGAGCTCCTACAATGAGCAGTTCTTC
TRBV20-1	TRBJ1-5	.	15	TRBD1	CSASPGTGGDQPQHF	TGCAGTGCTAGTCCCGGGACAGGGGGTGATCAGCCCCAGCATTTT
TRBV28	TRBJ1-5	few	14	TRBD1	CASTDRGRNQPQHF	TGTGCCAGCACAGACAGGGGACGCAATCAGCCCCAGCATTTT
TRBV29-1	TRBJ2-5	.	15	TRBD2	CSVATGTSGIETQYF	TGCAGCGTTGCTACCGGGACTAGCGGGATAGAGACCCAGTACTTC
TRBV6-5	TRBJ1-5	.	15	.	CASKIGGGGYKPQHF	TGTGCCAGCAAGATCGGGGGCGGGGGTTATAAACCCCAGCATTTT
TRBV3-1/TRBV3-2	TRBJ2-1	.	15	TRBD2	CASSHAAGGYNEQFF	TGTGCCAGCAGCCATGCGGCGGGGGGGTACAATGAGCAGTTCTTC
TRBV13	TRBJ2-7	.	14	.	CASSLRRASYEQYF	TGTGCCAGCAGCCTCCGCAGGGCTTCCTACGAGCAGTACTTC
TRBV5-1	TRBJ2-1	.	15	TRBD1	CASRGTGGTYNEQFF	TGCGCCAGCAGAGGGACAGGGGGCACTTACAATGAGCAGTTCTTC
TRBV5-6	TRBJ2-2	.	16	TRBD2	CASSNPSGRPTGELFF	TGTGCCAGCAGCAACCCTAGCGGCAGGCCCACCGGGGAGCTGTTTTTT
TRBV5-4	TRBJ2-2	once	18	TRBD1	CASSDRDRGPPNTGELFF	TGTGCCAGCAGCGACCGGGACAGGGGGCCCCCGAACACCGGGGAGCTGTTTTTT
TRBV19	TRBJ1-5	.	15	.	CASSIDSRFNQPQHF	TGTGCCAGTAGTATAGATTCCAGATTTAATCAGCCCCAGCATTTT
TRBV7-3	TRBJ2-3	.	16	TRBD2	CASSARLADSTDTQYF	TGTGCCAGCAGCGCTAGACTAGCGGACAGCACAGATACGCAGTATTTT
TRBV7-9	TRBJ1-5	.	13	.	CASSLYADQPQHF	TGTGCCAGCAGCTTATATGCGGATCAGCCCCAGCATTTT
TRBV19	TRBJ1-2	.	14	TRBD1	CASSIGQGAYGYTF	TGTGCCAGTAGTATCGGGCAGGGGGCATATGGCTACACCTTC
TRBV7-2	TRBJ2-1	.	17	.	CASSLDAGGSSYNEQFF	TGTGCCAGCAGCTTAGACGCCGGGGGTAGCTCCTACAATGAGCAGTTCTTC
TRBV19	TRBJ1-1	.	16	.	CASSIDRRGRNTEAFF	TGTGCCAGTAGTATAGACCGGCGGGGCAGGAACACTGAAGCTTTCTTT